This T cell receptor beta chain was sequenced during a study of blood T cell repertoires in COVID-19. Overall study context: The United States, Italy and Spain provided the acute and convalescent COVID-19 samples. PBMCs, B-cell-depleted T cells, or T cells provided the cDNA or gDNA that made up the material.

How the authors handled the data: Cell counts per sample came from amplifying reference gene primers. Profiled with immunoSEQ multiplex PCR; TCRdb holds only in-frame clones, not every one. V and J calls and clone size are as listed in that table; D and trimming were resolved from the DNA. The top ten hold about 0.8% of the sample, which has 65,000 or so clones, about 80% seen once. Germline V gives CDR1 SGHTA, CDR2 FQGNSA. The CDR3 is 17 residues long. V lost 1 base and J lost 8; bases outside the gene matches: 14. The chain links TRBV7-2 to TRBJ2-1; 7 bases line up with TRBD2. Sequenced input: peripheral blood. This receptor was identified in a woman in her sixties or seventies with acute or convalescent COVID-19. CDR3 residues: CASSLVGGEFPRHEQFF. The CDR3, as DNA: TGTGCCAGCAGCTTAGTGGGGGGGGAGTTTCCCAGACATGAGCAGTTCTTC.